This TCR beta chain emerged from a study of T cell responses to AZD1222 COVID-19 vaccine (dated by TCRdb to the early 2020s). As for the study more broadly: Because spike-specific TCR depth and breadth did not differ between the two schedules, AZD1222 recipients who got a second dose at roughly 4 weeks were pooled with those who got a second dose at roughly 12 weeks. Trial participants were enrolled into age subgroups of 18-55, 56-69 and 70-plus years, which contained approximately 150, 30 and 60 TCR-sequenced participants, respectively. A total of 230 to 250 trial participants underwent TCR sequencing, of whom around 200 received two doses of AZD1222 and 26 received two doses of the MenACWY control vaccine. What the work shows at the level of the full study, not this receptor alone: The 56-69-year group was small, and its depth increase did not reach significance, likely because of low power. Nearly half of unique spike-specific TCRs reportedly recognized epitopes outside regions mutated in the B.1.351 and B.1.1.7 variants. Because no day 14 peak-response samples were available, repertoires were characterized only after the peak T cell response. Conclusions about previously exposed vaccinees were limited because only a handful of AZD1222 recipients were SARS-CoV-2 seropositive at baseline. Participants were mostly white British and included more females than males, and it was suggested by the authors that clonal diversity may have been underestimated. The vaccine-associated CD4 TCRs covered the entire spike protein, and the dominant responses fell in regions 160-218 and 743-854. A significant rise in spike-specific TCR breadth and depth was observed after two AZD1222 doses relative to day 0 and relative to MenACWY recipients.

Its CDR3 holds 12 amino acids, cysteine through phenylalanine. Left in the record is the CDR3 DNA by itself, 36 bases read in frame from the first base. This clone was observed a single time. It has no known antigen specificity. Base qualities are not provided; no much larger clone lies one nucleotide away. The CDR3 regions of human TCRbeta chains were subjected to immunosequencing. The authors' pipeline ran thus. Repertoire TCRs were matched against a reference library of SARS-CoV-2-specific TCRs generated with the MIRA antigen-specificity platform. Breadth meant the fraction of unique TCRs that were SARS-CoV-2-associated, whereas depth meant the fraction of total T cells that were SARS-CoV-2-associated. Each spike-specific TCR was assigned to its reactive spike region and to a CD4 or CD8 class using the MIRA data. Log10-transformed breadth and depth values were compared by one-way ANOVA with Sidak's multiple comparisons tests. What TCRdb holds here is the immuneACCESS table cut down to in-frame rearrangements. Part of the clones is not present; checked against another copy, under half of the missing clones reflect an unresolved V gene, and the others are unexplained. That table supplies the V and J calls and clone size; D and trimming were determined from the DNA. For this sample there are 77,000 or so clones; around 89% appear just once. Jointly, the top ten make up roughly 29% of the sample.

Per the publication, the time point label means: baseline before first vaccination. Vaccinee samples came from UK trials COV001 and COV002, including a single-blind randomized controlled phase 2/3 trial of AZD1222 (ChAdOx1 nCoV-19) in healthy adults. For TCRbeta chain sequencing, PBMC samples from trial participants were taken at day 0 and at day 28 after the second dose. The source material was peripheral blood, sampled on day 0 of AZD1222 vaccination. The chain couples TRBV21-1 to TRBJ1-5. TRBV21-1 represents a pseudogene. This clonotype was obtained from an adult in good health. CDR3 loop: CASRAGGQPQHF. The bases read TGTGCCAGCAGGGCCGGAGGCCAGCCCCAGCATTTT.